This T cell receptor (beta chain) was profiled in a study of glioma-infiltrating T cells after dendritic cell vaccination. Measured with immunoSEQ multiplex PCR; TCRdb has only the in-frame clones, and not every one. The sample has around 89,000 clones, 65% to 90% seen once. J was trimmed by 1 base and V by 5 bases; bases with no gene match: 5. The CDR3 consists of 15 residues. Germline loops: CDR1 SGHRS, CDR2 YFSETQ. The sequencing used blood, collected before dendritic cell vaccination. V and J are TRBV5-1 and TRBJ2-2, with 7 bases identical to TRBD1. The sequence derives from a human donor with glioblastoma. In DNA, the CDR3 is TGCGCCAGCAGGACAGGGATGGTGAACACCGGGGAGCTGTTTTTT. Amino acids: CASRTGMVNTGELFF.